A selection of T cell receptor beta chains follows, all from one sample in a study of kidney transplant recipient with SARS-CoV-2 infection. TCRdb called the reads again in MiXCR, with one record for every CDR3 protein. The table includes 200,000 to 250,000 distinct CDR3 sequences, less than 35% detected once. Sequencing was performed on a blood sample, taken at baseline and between days 110 and 120 from a kidney transplant recipient. The receptor source for this set is a male patient aged 25-45 years who had COVID-19 and was a kidney transplant recipient. A share of the T cells may be of graft donor origin. Both conserved end residues are part of each CDR3. The D gene is left open where the match is weak. Size values are once, few and many counts, or a class for expanded clones, and some rows have none.

J gene,clone size,CDR3 length,V gene,D gene,CDR3 DNA,CDR3 protein
TRBJ2-5,few,17,TRBV3-1,.,TGTGCCAGCAGCTTGCATTTTCCCATTTCTTTCTCTGAGACCCAGTACTTC,CASSLHFPISFSETQYF
TRBJ1-2,.,16,TRBV5-4,.,TGTACCAGCTGCGTTTGCGTACCAGGAAAGACCTATGGCTACACCTTC,CTSCVCVPGKTYGYTF
TRBJ1-2,many,17,TRBV24-1,.,TGTGCCACCAGTTCAAAAGTTAGTACCAGAAAGACCTATGGCTACACCTTC,CATSSKVSTRKTYGYTF
TRBJ2-5,many,13,TRBV15,TRBD2,TGTGCCACCTTACGGACTAGGGCAGAGACCCAGTACTTC,CATLRTRAETQYF
TRBJ2-7,many,15,TRBV27,.,TGTGCCAGCAGGGCGCGGAGGAGGACCACGGGCGAGCAGTACTTC,CASRARRRTTGEQYF
TRBJ1-1,many,14,TRBV12-5,.,TGTGCTAGTGGTTTGGTAGAGGGGTCGAGTGAAGCTTTCTTT,CASGLVEGSSEAFF
TRBJ1-2,.,16,TRBV20-1,.,TGCAGTGCTCTTTGCACGCTGTTTCGAAGGACCTATGGCTACACCTTC,CSALCTLFRRTYGYTF
TRBJ2-7,many,11,TRBV7-8,.,TGTGCCAGCAGCGCAATCTACGAGCAGTACTTC,CASSAIYEQYF
TRBJ2-3,.,20,TRBV5-1,.,TGCGCCAGCAGCTTGTGGGGGGCCGGCTCGGATCAGGGAAATCCAGATACGCAGTATTTT,CASSLWGAGSDQGNPDTQYF
TRBJ2-5,.,15,TRBV13,TRBD2,TGTGCCAGCAGCTTAGGGGCGGGGGGCCAAGAGACCCAGTACTTC,CASSLGAGGQETQYF
TRBJ1-1,many,13,TRBV10-3,.,TGTGCCACTAAGCCTGACTTGAACACTGAAGCTTTCTTT,CATKPDLNTEAFF
TRBJ2-5,many,13,TRBV10-2,TRBD2,TGCGCCAGCACTAGCGGGAGACGAGAGACCCAGTACTTC,CASTSGRRETQYF
TRBJ2-4,.,14,TRBV15,TRBD1,TGTGCCACAGGACAGGGATTAACCAAAAACATTCAGTACTTC,CATGQGLTKNIQYF
TRBJ1-5,many,16,TRBV7-6,.,TGTGCCAGCAGCTTAGGCCCAGGCCGAAACAATCAGCCCCAGCATTTT,CASSLGPGRNNQPQHF
TRBJ1-1,many,12,TRBV16,.,TGTGCCAGCAGCCAATCTGGTAGGGAAGCTTTCTTT,CASSQSGREAFF
TRBJ1-5,many,17,TRBV4-3,.,TGCGCCAGCAGCCCCTCGCCCGGAGGGTATAGCAATCAGCCCCAGCATTTT,CASSPSPGGYSNQPQHF
TRBJ2-3,few,15,TRBV11-2,TRBD1,TGTGCCAGCAGCCAGACAGGGGGGCAGAGAGATACGCAGTATTTT,CASSQTGGQRDTQYF
TRBJ1-2,many,16,TRBV8-2,.,TGTGGCAGTCGAGGCGGTGATAGCCGAAAGACCTATGGCTACACCTTC,CGSRGGDSRKTYGYTF
TRBJ2-2,many,18,TRBV4-3,.,TGCGCCAGCAGCCCTTCCACTTTTACAGGGACGAACACCGGGGAGCTGTTTTTT,CASSPSTFTGTNTGELFF
TRBJ2-2,many,14,TRBV4-3,.,TGCGCCAGCAGCCAAGAGGCAACTGCCGGGGAGCTGTTTTTT,CASSQEATAGELFF
TRBJ1-1,.,15,TRBV9,.,TGTGCCAGCAGCAAGATGCCGGGACGACCCACTGAAGCTTTCTTT,CASSKMPGRPTEAFF
TRBJ2-3,.,13,TRBV19,.,TGTGCCAGTAGTATAGTCCTAACAGATACGCAGTATTTT,CASSIVLTDTQYF
TRBJ1-2,many,17,TRBV4-3,.,TGCGCCAGCAGCTCGAGTCAAGGACGTCGAAAGACCTATGGCTACACCTTC,CASSSSQGRRKTYGYTF
TRBJ2-7,many,18,TRBV23-1,TRBD2,TGCGCCAGCAGTCAAAAAAAGGTAGCGGGAGGCTTGAGCTACGAGCAGTACTTC,CASSQKKVAGGLSYEQYF
TRBJ1-2,many,17,TRBV7-9,.,TGTGCCAGCAGCCTTCCAAAATACCATGGAAAGACCTATGGCTACACCTTC,CASSLPKYHGKTYGYTF
TRBJ2-7,many,16,TRBV5-5,TRBD2,TGTGCCAGCAGCTATCTTGGGACTAGCGGGAGGTACGAGCAGTACTTC,CASSYLGTSGRYEQYF
TRBJ1-6,many,13,TRBV10-3,.,TGTGCCTCCGGTGGAGAATCTAATTCACCCCTCCACTTT,CASGGESNSPLHF
TRBJ1-2,many,17,TRBV12-5,.,TGTGCTAGTGGTCACGTACGTTTGCAGGGAAAGACCTATGGCTACACCTTC,CASGHVRLQGKTYGYTF
TRBJ1-6,many,13,TRBV20-1,.,TGCAGTGCTAGTGTTATGGGGAGATCACCCCTCCACTTT,CSASVMGRSPLHF
TRBJ1-6,many,14,TRBV7-9,.,TGTGCCAGCAGCTTAATGGTGTTCAATTCACCCCTCCACTTT,CASSLMVFNSPLHF
TRBJ1-2,.,17,TRBV6-2/TRBV6-3,.,TGTGCCAGCAGTCCAAGATACTGCATCGGAAAGACCTATGGCTACACCTTC,CASSPRYCIGKTYGYTF
TRBJ1-2,many,16,TRBV5-5,.,TGTGCCAGCTCTGGTACTGTCTCGCGAAAGACCTATGGCTACACCTTC,CASSGTVSRKTYGYTF
TRBJ2-1,.,16,TRBV9,TRBD1,TGTGCCAGCAGCGCGTTACAGGGGGCCTCCTACAATGAGCAGTTCTTC,CASSALQGASYNEQFF
TRBJ2-1,.,17,TRBV18,TRBD2,TGTGCCAGCTCACCTAAAGCTAGCGGGGGGGCCTACAATGAGCAGCTCTTC,CASSPKASGGAYNEQLF
TRBJ1-1,many,14,TRBV7-2,.,TGTGCCAGCAGCGCGGACGGTGGGAGCACTGAAGCTTTCTTT,CASSADGGSTEAFF